This TCR beta chain derives from a study of cytomegalovirus exposure and HLA in healthy donors. PCR used 60 Vbeta primers and 13 Jbeta primers. The data were produced by immunoSEQ multiplex PCR, yet TCRdb's version contains in-frame clones alone and is incomplete. The sample yields 130,000 to 150,000 clones, about two thirds seen once. Note on this clone: What it recognizes is unknown.

The CDR3 loop spans 12 amino acids. Per the germline V gene, CDR1 is GTSNPN and CDR2 is SVGIG (reference sequence). V was pared by 3 bases and J by 8 bases, with 13 bases between. Findings and limits, study-wide: Analysis performed later showed TCR beta chains linked to HLA being more clonally expanded than equally common others. Earlier analysis looked at TCR beta V segments, and most were productive about 87% or about 30% of the time.

The sequence was obtained from a man aged 55-75 years in good health and CMV-seronegative. Specimen: PBMCs. The chain joins TRBV30 to TRBJ1-2; D remains ambiguous. The CDR3 here is CAWSSGRGGYTF. The CDR3 region has the DNA TGTGCCTGGAGCTCGGGCCGCGGGGGCTACACCTTC.